A selection of T cell receptor beta chains follows, all from one sample in a study of human T cells and chemical hapten exposure. One entry per CDR3 protein, called by TCRdb with MiXCR from the RACE reads. The table has some 45,000 distinct CDR3 sequences, about 4.5% seen once. What was sequenced was whole blood. The receptors stem from a human donor in good health. Some clones in this sample may be carry-over from other donors' samples. Each CDR3 is given with its conserved first and last residue. D genes are given only for firm matches. Not every row has a clone size; where given, it reads once, few, many or a size class.

cdr3_length: 15; j_call: TRBJ1-1; v_call: TRBV7-3; clone_size: many; d_call: TRBD1; cdr3_aa: CASRSTGSSNTEAFF; cdr3_nt: TGTGCCAGCAGATCGACAGGGTCTTCAAACACTGAAGCTTTCTTT
cdr3_length: 16; j_call: TRBJ1-1; v_call: TRBV3-1; clone_size: many; d_call: -; cdr3_aa: CATAPNRAGGNTEAFF; cdr3_nt: TGTGCCACCGCCCCGAACCGCGCGGGGGGGAACACTGAAGCTTTCTTT
cdr3_length: 14; j_call: TRBJ2-2; v_call: TRBV29-1; clone_size: many; d_call: TRBD2; cdr3_aa: CSVGGLAGAGELFF; cdr3_nt: TGCAGCGTCGGAGGACTAGCGGGAGCCGGGGAGCTGTTTTTT
cdr3_length: 15; j_call: TRBJ2-3; v_call: TRBV5-1; clone_size: many; d_call: -; cdr3_aa: CASSLETSSTDTQYF; cdr3_nt: TGCGCCAGCAGCTTGGAGACCTCTAGCACAGATACGCAGTATTTT
cdr3_length: 14; j_call: TRBJ1-1; v_call: TRBV27; clone_size: many; d_call: -; cdr3_aa: CAAGQLPGNTEAFF; cdr3_nt: TGTGCGGCAGGCCAACTCCCCGGGAACACTGAAGCTTTCTTT
cdr3_length: 14; j_call: TRBJ1-5; v_call: TRBV20-1; clone_size: many; d_call: TRBD1; cdr3_aa: CSASTGTGNQPQHF; cdr3_nt: TGCAGTGCTAGTACCGGGACAGGGAATCAGCCCCAGCATTTT
cdr3_length: 17; j_call: TRBJ2-1; v_call: TRBV7-7; clone_size: -; d_call: TRBD2; cdr3_aa: CASSLLSGRAPYNEQFF; cdr3_nt: TGTGCTAGCAGCCTACTTAGCGGGAGGGCCCCCTACAATGAGCAGTTCTTC
cdr3_length: 14; j_call: TRBJ2-1; v_call: TRBV29-1; clone_size: many; d_call: TRBD2; cdr3_aa: CSVEGGRAYNEQFF; cdr3_nt: TGCAGCGTTGAGGGAGGGAGGGCCTACAATGAGCAGTTCTTC
cdr3_length: 14; j_call: TRBJ2-5; v_call: TRBV9; clone_size: many; d_call: -; cdr3_aa: CASSLWSNQETQYF; cdr3_nt: TGTGCCAGCAGCTTATGGTCCAATCAAGAGACCCAGTACTTC
cdr3_length: 14; j_call: TRBJ1-2; v_call: TRBV30; clone_size: few; d_call: -; cdr3_aa: CAWSFGGHSGGYTF; cdr3_nt: TGTGCCTGGAGTTTCGGAGGACATTCGGGTGGCTACACCTTC
cdr3_length: 14; j_call: TRBJ2-1; v_call: TRBV25-1; clone_size: many; d_call: -; cdr3_aa: CASSDGGWGNEQFF; cdr3_nt: TGTGCCAGCAGTGATGGGGGATGGGGCAATGAGCAGTTCTTC
cdr3_length: 18; j_call: TRBJ2-7; v_call: TRBV6-5; clone_size: many; d_call: -; cdr3_aa: CASSYSRGFQVGVFEQYF; cdr3_nt: TGTGCCAGCAGTTACTCGAGAGGTTTCCAGGTCGGAGTCTTCGAGCAGTACTTC
cdr3_length: 12; j_call: TRBJ1-1; v_call: TRBV5-1; clone_size: many; d_call: -; cdr3_aa: CASRSDPSEAFF; cdr3_nt: TGCGCCAGCAGGTCCGACCCCAGTGAAGCTTTCTTT
cdr3_length: 17; j_call: TRBJ2-3; v_call: TRBV29-1; clone_size: few; d_call: TRBD2; cdr3_aa: CSVEGWTSGRVTDTQYF; cdr3_nt: TGCAGCGTTGAAGGGTGGACTAGCGGGAGGGTCACAGATACGCAGTATTTT
cdr3_length: 11; j_call: TRBJ2-5; v_call: TRBV5-1; clone_size: many; d_call: -; cdr3_aa: CASSLRVTQYF; cdr3_nt: TGCGCCAGCAGCTTACGGGTGACCCAGTACTTC
cdr3_length: 11; j_call: TRBJ1-1; v_call: TRBV20-1; clone_size: -; d_call: -; cdr3_aa: CSAEENTEAFF; cdr3_nt: TGCAGTGCCGAAGAGAACACTGAAGCTTTCTTT
cdr3_length: 16; j_call: TRBJ2-3; v_call: TRBV28; clone_size: many; d_call: -; cdr3_aa: CASSSGGRKMTDTQYF; cdr3_nt: TGTGCCAGCAGTTCTGGGGGGCGGAAGATGACAGATACGCAGTATTTT
cdr3_length: 14; j_call: TRBJ2-7; v_call: TRBV28; clone_size: many; d_call: -; cdr3_aa: CASRGGGTMYEQYF; cdr3_nt: TGTGCCAGCAGGGGAGGGGGAACTATGTACGAGCAGTACTTC
cdr3_length: 21; j_call: TRBJ2-6; v_call: TRBV11-2; clone_size: -; d_call: -; cdr3_aa: CASSPWALLQPTDSGANVLTF; cdr3_nt: TGTGCCAGCAGCCCCTGGGCCTTATTGCAACCCACAGACTCTGGGGCCAACGTCCTGACTTTC
cdr3_length: 14; j_call: TRBJ2-7; v_call: TRBV6-5; clone_size: -; d_call: -; cdr3_aa: CASSSPGLPYEQYF; cdr3_nt: TGTGCCAGCAGTTCGCCGGGACTCCCCTACGAGCAGTACTTC
cdr3_length: 10; j_call: TRBJ2-3; v_call: TRBV20-1; clone_size: once; d_call: -; cdr3_aa: CSASTDTQYF; cdr3_nt: TGCAGTGCCTCCACAGATACGCAGTATTTT
cdr3_length: 16; j_call: TRBJ1-1; v_call: TRBV5-8; clone_size: -; d_call: -; cdr3_aa: CASSLKTGPSLLRAFF; cdr3_nt: TGTGCCAGCAGCTTAAAGACAGGTCCCTCCCTTCTGAGGGCTTTCTTT
cdr3_length: 13; j_call: TRBJ1-5; v_call: TRBV28; clone_size: many; d_call: TRBD1; cdr3_aa: CASRTGVNQPQHF; cdr3_nt: TGTGCCAGCAGGACAGGGGTGAATCAGCCCCAGCATTTT
cdr3_length: 16; j_call: TRBJ2-3; v_call: TRBV24-1; clone_size: -; d_call: -; cdr3_aa: CATSESDRILTDTQYF; cdr3_nt: TGTGCCACCAGTGAATCTGACAGGATCCTCACAGATACGCAGTATTTT
cdr3_length: 13; j_call: TRBJ1-2; v_call: TRBV9; clone_size: many; d_call: TRBD1; cdr3_aa: CASSAQGNYGYTF; cdr3_nt: TGTGCCAGCAGCGCACAGGGGAACTATGGCTACACCTTC
cdr3_length: 12; j_call: TRBJ2-7; v_call: TRBV20-1; clone_size: many; d_call: -; cdr3_aa: CSAEGQTYEQYF; cdr3_nt: TGCAGTGCGGAGGGACAGACCTACGAGCAGTACTTC
cdr3_length: 17; j_call: TRBJ2-5; v_call: TRBV7-2; clone_size: many; d_call: TRBD1; cdr3_aa: CASSRSGTGGTQETQYF; cdr3_nt: TGTGCCAGCAGTAGATCCGGGACAGGTGGGACCCAAGAGACCCAGTACTTC
cdr3_length: 16; j_call: TRBJ2-6; v_call: TRBV6-5; clone_size: many; d_call: -; cdr3_aa: CASSYSSVSGANVLTF; cdr3_nt: TGTGCCAGCAGTTACTCGTCGGTGTCTGGGGCCAACGTCCTGACTTTC
cdr3_length: 15; j_call: TRBJ1-5; v_call: TRBV18; clone_size: many; d_call: TRBD1; cdr3_aa: CASSLSRDRNQPQHF; cdr3_nt: TGTGCCAGCTCACTTTCCCGGGACAGAAATCAGCCCCAGCATTTT
cdr3_length: 13; j_call: TRBJ1-5; v_call: TRBV20-1; clone_size: many; d_call: TRBD1; cdr3_aa: CSAPTGFRQPQHF; cdr3_nt: TGCAGTGCTCCGACAGGGTTCCGGCAGCCCCAGCATTTT
cdr3_length: 14; j_call: TRBJ2-7; v_call: TRBV7-9; clone_size: -; d_call: -; cdr3_aa: CASSLAPSAYEQYF; cdr3_nt: TGTGCCAGCAGCTTAGCGCCTTCAGCCTACGAGCAGTACTTC
cdr3_length: 17; j_call: TRBJ2-6; v_call: TRBV25-1; clone_size: many; d_call: TRBD2; cdr3_aa: CASSESIGGFGANVLTF; cdr3_nt: TGTGCCAGCAGTGAAAGTATCGGGGGGTTTGGGGCCAACGTCCTGACTTTC
cdr3_length: 15; j_call: TRBJ2-1; v_call: TRBV24-1; clone_size: -; d_call: TRBD1; cdr3_aa: CATSDLTGAYNEQFF; cdr3_nt: TGTGCCACCAGTGATTTAACAGGGGCCTACAATGAGCAGTTCTTC
cdr3_length: 14; j_call: TRBJ1-1; v_call: TRBV20-1; clone_size: many; d_call: -; cdr3_aa: CSARDRTLNTEAFF; cdr3_nt: TGCAGTGCTAGAGATAGAACACTGAACACTGAAGCTTTCTTT
cdr3_length: 15; j_call: TRBJ1-5; v_call: TRBV28; clone_size: many; d_call: -; cdr3_aa: CASSFPGHSNQPQHF; cdr3_nt: TGTGCCAGCAGTTTCCCAGGTCATAGCAATCAGCCCCAGCATTTT
cdr3_length: 13; j_call: TRBJ2-3; v_call: TRBV10-3; clone_size: medium-sized; d_call: TRBD2; cdr3_aa: CAILAGGTDTQYF; cdr3_nt: TGTGCCATCCTAGCGGGAGGCACAGATACGCAGTATTTT
cdr3_length: 14; j_call: TRBJ1-6; v_call: TRBV25-1; clone_size: -; d_call: -; cdr3_aa: CASNEHRENSPLHF; cdr3_nt: TGTGCCAGCAATGAGCACAGGGAGAATTCACCCCTCCACTTT
cdr3_length: 14; j_call: TRBJ2-3; v_call: TRBV28; clone_size: many; d_call: -; cdr3_aa: CASSLGLRTDTQYF; cdr3_nt: TGTGCCAGCAGTCTAGGACTGCGCACAGATACGCAGTATTTT
cdr3_length: 17; j_call: TRBJ2-1; v_call: TRBV21-1; clone_size: many; d_call: -; cdr3_aa: CASSPRTSGSSYNEQFF; cdr3_nt: TGTGCCAGCAGCCCACGGACTAGCGGGAGCTCCTACAATGAGCAGTTCTTC
cdr3_length: 15; j_call: TRBJ1-5; v_call: TRBV9; clone_size: few; d_call: -; cdr3_aa: CASSGEGQGGQPQHF; cdr3_nt: TGTGCCAGCAGCGGAGAGGGGCAGGGAGGTCAGCCCCAGCATTTT
cdr3_length: 14; j_call: TRBJ2-3; v_call: TRBV18; clone_size: -; d_call: -; cdr3_aa: CASSPRGNTDTQYF; cdr3_nt: TGTGCCAGCTCCCCTCGAGGAAACACAGATACGCAGTATTTT
cdr3_length: 15; j_call: TRBJ1-5; v_call: TRBV6-1; clone_size: many; d_call: TRBD1; cdr3_aa: CASRDGQGVIQPQHF; cdr3_nt: TGTGCCAGCAGGGATGGACAGGGGGTAATTCAGCCCCAGCATTTT
cdr3_length: 14; j_call: TRBJ2-6; v_call: TRBV5-5; clone_size: -; d_call: -; cdr3_aa: CASSLAAGANVLTF; cdr3_nt: TGTGCCAGCAGCTTGGCGGCGGGGGCCAACGTCCTGACTTTC
cdr3_length: 13; j_call: TRBJ1-2; v_call: TRBV7-9; clone_size: few; d_call: -; cdr3_aa: CASSLMGVAGYTF; cdr3_nt: TGTGCCAGCAGCTTAATGGGGGTTGCTGGCTACACCTTC
cdr3_length: 11; j_call: TRBJ2-7; v_call: TRBV18; clone_size: -; d_call: -; cdr3_aa: CASSPRDEQYF; cdr3_nt: TGTGCCAGCTCACCTCGCGACGAGCAGTACTTC
cdr3_length: 16; j_call: TRBJ2-5; v_call: TRBV2; clone_size: many; d_call: TRBD2; cdr3_aa: CASSEGLAGGQETQYF; cdr3_nt: TGTGCCAGCAGTGAGGGACTAGCGGGAGGTCAAGAGACCCAGTACTTC
cdr3_length: 12; j_call: TRBJ2-7; v_call: TRBV20-1; clone_size: -; d_call: -; cdr3_aa: CSARVPPYEQYF; cdr3_nt: TGCAGTGCTAGAGTTCCCCCATACGAGCAGTACTTC
cdr3_length: 15; j_call: TRBJ2-3; v_call: TRBV6-5; clone_size: many; d_call: TRBD2; cdr3_aa: CASNSRAGAADTQYF; cdr3_nt: TGTGCCAGCAATTCTAGAGCGGGAGCCGCAGATACGCAGTATTTT
cdr3_length: 15; j_call: TRBJ1-5; v_call: TRBV7-2; clone_size: -; d_call: -; cdr3_aa: CASSLGALGGQPQHF; cdr3_nt: TGTGCCAGCAGCTTAGGGGCCCTGGGGGGTCAGCCCCAGCATTTT
cdr3_length: 14; j_call: TRBJ1-5; v_call: TRBV30; clone_size: -; d_call: -; cdr3_aa: CAWSVRPGDQPQHF; cdr3_nt: TGTGCCTGGAGTGTCCGCCCTGGGGATCAGCCCCAGCATTTT
cdr3_length: 16; j_call: TRBJ1-4; v_call: TRBV6-1; clone_size: many; d_call: -; cdr3_aa: CASSEMRGATNEKLFF; cdr3_nt: TGTGCCAGCAGTGAAATGAGGGGGGCTACTAATGAAAAACTGTTTTTT
cdr3_length: 17; j_call: TRBJ2-2; v_call: TRBV28; clone_size: -; d_call: TRBD2; cdr3_aa: CASSLLPSGRATGELFF; cdr3_nt: TGTGCCAGCAGTTTGCTCCCTAGCGGGAGGGCCACCGGGGAGCTGTTTTTT
cdr3_length: 15; j_call: TRBJ2-3; v_call: TRBV4-1; clone_size: many; d_call: TRBD2; cdr3_aa: CASRRGLAGRDTQYF; cdr3_nt: TGCGCCAGCAGGCGGGGACTAGCGGGAAGAGATACGCAGTATTTT
cdr3_length: 13; j_call: TRBJ1-5; v_call: TRBV30; clone_size: many; d_call: -; cdr3_aa: CAWSGQFNQPQHF; cdr3_nt: TGTGCCTGGAGTGGACAGTTCAATCAGCCCCAGCATTTT
cdr3_length: 16; j_call: TRBJ1-5; v_call: TRBV19; clone_size: -; d_call: TRBD1; cdr3_aa: CASSLSGTGSNQPQHF; cdr3_nt: TGTGCCAGTAGTCTTTCCGGGACAGGTAGCAATCAGCCCCAGCATTTT
cdr3_length: 15; j_call: TRBJ2-4; v_call: TRBV28; clone_size: many; d_call: -; cdr3_aa: CASSPGGMAKNIQYF; cdr3_nt: TGTGCCAGCAGTCCTGGGGGCATGGCCAAAAACATTCAGTACTTC
cdr3_length: 16; j_call: TRBJ2-1; v_call: TRBV28; clone_size: many; d_call: TRBD2; cdr3_aa: CASSPMTSGRYNEQFF; cdr3_nt: TGTGCCAGCAGCCCTATGACTAGCGGGAGATACAATGAGCAGTTCTTC
cdr3_length: 16; j_call: TRBJ2-7; v_call: TRBV28; clone_size: -; d_call: -; cdr3_aa: CASSLFGDGGSYEQYF; cdr3_nt: TGTGCCAGCAGTTTATTCGGGGACGGAGGCTCCTACGAGCAGTACTTC
cdr3_length: 16; j_call: TRBJ2-1; v_call: TRBV6-2/TRBV6-3; clone_size: -; d_call: TRBD2; cdr3_aa: CASRRLGLAGDGEQFF; cdr3_nt: TGTGCCAGCAGGAGATTAGGACTAGCGGGAGATGGTGAGCAGTTCTTC